This T cell receptor (beta chain) was identified in a study of shared clonotypes between healthy human individuals. It was CD45RO-negative cells, positively selected for CCR7, that made up naive CD8 cells, with terminally differentiated effector memory CD45RA+ cells excluded. Healthy and HIV-negative, the adult donors had no recent acute infections or vaccinations. Study outcomes and limitations: The genetic and exposure-history diversity represented was limited by few donors. Estimated clonotype richness was generally higher in naive than memory subsets. Between several donors, naive CD4 clonotypes were shared at a level of around 5.1%.

Profiled with immunoSEQ multiplex PCR; TCRdb holds only in-frame clones, not every one. This table holds a few hundred thousand clones, 95% to 96% found once. Comment on this clone: The antigen remains undetermined.

Sequencing was performed on naive CD8+ T cells sorted from blood. This receptor was taken from a woman aged 25 to 45 in good health.

The CDR3 loop reads CASSLSETQYF. CDR3 DNA: TGTGCCAGCAGTTTATCAGAGACCCAGTACTTC. This chain uses TRBV28 with TRBJ2-5, with D hard to call. The CDR3 is 11 amino acids. V was shortened by 1 base and J by 4 bases, with 1 base between the two germline ends. Germline V gene lookup returns CDR1 MDHEN and CDR2 SYDVKM.